This T cell receptor (beta chain) was profiled in a study of blood T cell repertoires in COVID-19. The protocol was immunoSEQ multiplex PCR, while the TCRdb copy is restricted to in-frame clones and leaves out a portion. The profile shows approximately 120,000 clones, approximately 74% of them singletons. Germline CDR1 reads MNHEY; CDR2 reads SMNVEV (reference sequence). V was clipped by 6 bases and J by 4 bases, with 7 bases between them. This CDR3 comprises 12 residues. The sequencing input was peripheral blood. The sequence derives from a man older than 75 with COVID-19, enrolled during active disease. V and J are TRBV27 and TRBJ2-1; D unresolved. In nucleotides, the CDR3 is TGTGCCAGCAGAGCCTTATACAATGAGCAGTTCTTC. This sequence encodes CASRALYNEQFF.